This T cell receptor beta chain was recovered during a study of T cell responses to AZD1222 COVID-19 vaccine. Overall study findings and caveats: At 160-218 and 743-854, vaccine-associated CD4 TCRs were dominant, and they spanned spike. A mostly white British donor set with more females was recruited, and clonal diversity was possibly underestimated. Sampling captured repertoires only after the peak T cell response.

CDR3 length: 19 residues. Germline CDR1 and CDR2: MGHRA and YSYEKL. The junction had 15 bases not matched to a gene; V was cut back by 6 bases and J by 0 bases. This clone was picked up one time. Its antigen is undetermined. The assay was immunoSEQ multiplex PCR, and TCRdb's table has in-frame clones only and misses some. The sample yields about 140,000 clones, about 92% seen once. The sample was peripheral blood, taken on day 0 of AZD1222 vaccination. This receptor was obtained from an adult in good health. V is TRBV4-1 and J is TRBJ2-3, with TRBD2 matching over 10 bases. CDR3 region: CASSKGLAGVSGSTDTQYF. CDR3 sequence (DNA): TGCGCCAGCAGTAAGGGGCTAGCGGGAGTTTCAGGAAGCACAGATACGCAGTATTTT.